The TCR beta chain under discussion was sequenced for a study of technical replicates of blood from several donors. Sequenced by immunoSEQ multiplex PCR; TCRdb stores in-frame clones only, minus some. In the table there are around 60,000 clones, almost 95% of which are singletons. The sequence was collected from a human donor in good health. Some clones in this sample may be carry-over from other donors' samples. The sample was PBMCs.

CDR3 amino acids: CAWTKLGTGGNTIYF. The CDR3 DNA is TGTGCCTGGACCAAGTTGGGGACAGGAGGAAACACCATATATTTT. This chain links TRBV30 with TRBJ1-3; 8 positions match TRBD1. The V segment lost 4 bases and the J segment 4 bases; nucleotides outside the gene matches: 9. Germline V gene data show CDR1 as GTSNPN and CDR2 as SVGIG (reference sequence). CDR3 length: 15 residues.